A selection of T cell receptor beta chains follows, all from one sample in a study of T cell responses to AZD1222 COVID-19 vaccine. Using immunoSEQ multiplex PCR, the repertoire was profiled, and TCRdb retains in-frame clones only, with some absent. The table lists around 160,000 clones, about 93% of them singletons. The starting material was peripheral blood, obtained on day 0 of AZD1222 vaccination. These receptors all come from an adult in good health. CDR3s include the opening cysteine and the closing phenylalanine or tryptophan. The order of the fields is D gene, clone size, V gene, J gene, CDR3 DNA, CDR3 protein. A D gene is named only where the DNA matches it firmly. Rows give clone size only sometimes, using once, few, many, or a class for an expanded clone.

d_call: -; clone_size: -; v_call: TRBV2; j_call: TRBJ2-2; cdr3_nt: TGTGCCAGCAGTAAAGACGTAGGGACGGCCGGGGAGCTGTTTTTT; cdr3_aa: CASSKDVGTAGELFF
d_call: -; clone_size: -; v_call: TRBV12-5; j_call: TRBJ1-5; cdr3_nt: TGTGCTAGTGAGGAGGATTATTCTATAGCAGGGGCCCAGCATTTT; cdr3_aa: CASEEDYSIAGAQHF
d_call: -; clone_size: -; v_call: TRBV9; j_call: TRBJ2-7; cdr3_nt: TGTGCCAGCAGCGCCGGCGGCTCAACCTACGAGCAGTACTTC; cdr3_aa: CASSAGGSTYEQYF
d_call: -; clone_size: -; v_call: TRBV9; j_call: TRBJ1-3; cdr3_nt: TGTGCCAGCAGCGTAGAGAAAGTTGGGGGCCCCTCTGGAAACACCATATATTTT; cdr3_aa: CASSVEKVGGPSGNTIYF
d_call: -; clone_size: -; v_call: TRBV4-3; j_call: TRBJ1-6; cdr3_nt: TGCGCCAGCAGCCAAAAAGGGCACGGGACGGGAAATTCACCCCTCCACTTT; cdr3_aa: CASSQKGHGTGNSPLHF
d_call: TRBD2; clone_size: -; v_call: TRBV27; j_call: TRBJ2-3; cdr3_nt: TGTGCCAGCAGCCGCCGGTTAGCGGGAGGTCGGATGGTTGGAACAGATACGCAGTATTTT; cdr3_aa: CASSRRLAGGRMVGTDTQYF
d_call: TRBD1; clone_size: -; v_call: TRBV6-5; j_call: TRBJ1-5; cdr3_nt: TGTGCCAGCAGTCGCGGACAGGGGGCCGGTCAGCCCCAGCATTTT; cdr3_aa: CASSRGQGAGQPQHF
d_call: TRBD1; clone_size: -; v_call: TRBV6-5; j_call: TRBJ1-1; cdr3_nt: TGTGCCAGCAGTTACTCCCGGGACAGGGGCACTGAAGCTTTCTTT; cdr3_aa: CASSYSRDRGTEAFF
d_call: TRBD1; clone_size: -; v_call: TRBV5-4; j_call: TRBJ1-2; cdr3_nt: TGTGCCAGCAGCTTGGCTGGGGACAGGGGGCGGTGGGGCTACACCTTC; cdr3_aa: CASSLAGDRGRWGYTF
d_call: -; clone_size: -; v_call: TRBV7-2; j_call: TRBJ2-5; cdr3_nt: TGTGCCAGCAGCTTACGACTGCTGCAAGAGACCCAGTACTTC; cdr3_aa: CASSLRLLQETQYF
d_call: -; clone_size: -; v_call: TRBV19; j_call: TRBJ2-7; cdr3_nt: TGTGCCAGTAGTAGCGCCCCCACTATGGAGCAGTACTTC; cdr3_aa: CASSSAPTMEQYF
d_call: -; clone_size: -; v_call: TRBV13; j_call: TRBJ2-7; cdr3_nt: TGTGCCAGCAGTCTTCAGGGGGGGCCCTACGAGCAGTACTTC; cdr3_aa: CASSLQGGPYEQYF
d_call: TRBD2; clone_size: -; v_call: TRBV15; j_call: TRBJ2-1; cdr3_nt: TGTGCCACCAGCAGAGATCCAGCGGGAGTTATCAATGAGCAGTTCTTC; cdr3_aa: CATSRDPAGVINEQFF
d_call: -; clone_size: -; v_call: TRBV19; j_call: TRBJ2-3; cdr3_nt: TGTGCCAGTAGTATGGACAGAGCCTGGGGTCGGGAGTATTTT; cdr3_aa: CASSMDRAWGREYF
d_call: -; clone_size: -; v_call: TRBV7-2; j_call: TRBJ2-7; cdr3_nt: TGTGCCAGCAGCTTAATTCTAGCCGGGAACGAGCAGTACTTC; cdr3_aa: CASSLILAGNEQYF
d_call: TRBD2; clone_size: -; v_call: TRBV10-3; j_call: TRBJ2-1; cdr3_nt: TGTGCCATCAGCGGGAGGGGACTAGCGGGCCTGAGCTCCTACAATGAGCAGTTCTTC; cdr3_aa: CAISGRGLAGLSSYNEQFF
d_call: TRBD2; clone_size: once; v_call: TRBV7-3; j_call: TRBJ2-3; cdr3_nt: TGTGCCAGCAGCTTCGGCGGGGGGGAAAATACGCAGTATTTT; cdr3_aa: CASSFGGGENTQYF
d_call: -; clone_size: -; v_call: TRBV11-1; j_call: TRBJ2-7; cdr3_nt: TGTGCCAGCAGCTTAGGAGGAGTCCTCCTGGAGCAGTACTTC; cdr3_aa: CASSLGGVLLEQYF
d_call: -; clone_size: -; v_call: TRBV3-1/TRBV3-2; j_call: TRBJ1-1; cdr3_nt: TGTGCCAGCAGCCGGGGATACGGGACTGAAGCTTTCTTT; cdr3_aa: CASSRGYGTEAFF
d_call: -; clone_size: -; v_call: TRBV4-2; j_call: TRBJ2-1; cdr3_nt: TGTGCCAGCAGCCAAGATCTGGGGGGAGCCTTGAATGAGCAGTTCTTC; cdr3_aa: CASSQDLGGALNEQFF
d_call: -; clone_size: -; v_call: TRBV4-3; j_call: TRBJ1-1; cdr3_nt: TGCGCCAGCAGCCAATTGATTAGACCCGGGACGGTGAACACTGAAGCTTTCTTT; cdr3_aa: CASSQLIRPGTVNTEAFF
d_call: -; clone_size: -; v_call: TRBV24-1; j_call: TRBJ1-5; cdr3_nt: TGTGCCACCAGTGTTTGGGGCAATCAGCCCCAGCATTTT; cdr3_aa: CATSVWGNQPQHF
d_call: -; clone_size: -; v_call: TRBV28; j_call: TRBJ1-2; cdr3_nt: TGTGCCAGCGGGGTCGAGACGAACTATGGCTACACCTTC; cdr3_aa: CASGVETNYGYTF
d_call: TRBD1; clone_size: -; v_call: TRBV6-2/TRBV6-3; j_call: TRBJ2-7; cdr3_nt: TGTGCCAGCAGCCGCCGGGACAGGGGGATCAACGAGCAGTACTTC; cdr3_aa: CASSRRDRGINEQYF
d_call: -; clone_size: once; v_call: TRBV18; j_call: TRBJ1-1; cdr3_nt: TGTGCCAGCTCACCACCCGGGCAGGGGATAATGAACACTGAAGCTTTCTTT; cdr3_aa: CASSPPGQGIMNTEAFF
d_call: -; clone_size: -; v_call: TRBV6-2/TRBV6-3; j_call: TRBJ1-6; cdr3_nt: TGTGCCAGCAGTCTAGGAGGTGGATCACCCCTCCACTTT; cdr3_aa: CASSLGGGSPLHF
d_call: TRBD1; clone_size: few; v_call: TRBV7-2; j_call: TRBJ1-1; cdr3_nt: TGTGCCAGCAGTCTCGAGGGGGCAGGCACTGAAGCTTTCTTT; cdr3_aa: CASSLEGAGTEAFF
d_call: TRBD1; clone_size: -; v_call: TRBV19; j_call: TRBJ2-7; cdr3_nt: TGTGCCAGTAGCGCCGGGACAGGGGCCTCCTACGAGCAGTACTTC; cdr3_aa: CASSAGTGASYEQYF
d_call: -; clone_size: -; v_call: TRBV3-1/TRBV3-2; j_call: TRBJ2-5; cdr3_nt: TGTGCCAGCAGTGAACCAGGAGGGCCAGAGACCCAGTACTTC; cdr3_aa: CASSEPGGPETQYF
d_call: TRBD1; clone_size: -; v_call: TRBV5-1; j_call: TRBJ2-3; cdr3_nt: TGCGCCAGCAGCTTGGCCGGACAGGGTTACGATACGCAGTATTTT; cdr3_aa: CASSLAGQGYDTQYF
d_call: -; clone_size: -; v_call: TRBV12-3/TRBV12-4; j_call: TRBJ1-1; cdr3_nt: TGTGCCAGCAGTTTCAAGGGAAGGACTGAAGCTTTCTTT; cdr3_aa: CASSFKGRTEAFF
d_call: TRBD1; clone_size: -; v_call: TRBV15; j_call: TRBJ1-4; cdr3_nt: TGTGCCACCAGCAGAGATCTGGGGGACAGGGCGCTCTTTTTT; cdr3_aa: CATSRDLGDRALFF
d_call: -; clone_size: -; v_call: TRBV12-3/TRBV12-4; j_call: TRBJ1-5; cdr3_nt: TGTGCCAGCAGTTTAGACACAGTGGGGCCCCAGCATTTT; cdr3_aa: CASSLDTVGPQHF
d_call: TRBD1; clone_size: -; v_call: TRBV3-1/TRBV3-2; j_call: TRBJ1-4; cdr3_nt: TGTGCCAGCGGGGGACAGGTCCAGATGAATGAAAAACTGTTTTTT; cdr3_aa: CASGGQVQMNEKLFF
d_call: -; clone_size: -; v_call: TRBV5-5; j_call: TRBJ1-1; cdr3_nt: TGTGCCAGCAGCTTGGGGTACGGGGAACCTGAAGCTTTCTTT; cdr3_aa: CASSLGYGEPEAFF
d_call: -; clone_size: -; v_call: TRBV5-8; j_call: TRBJ2-5; cdr3_nt: TGTGCCAGCAGCTCGGGACGTATAACCCAAGAGACCCAGTACTTC; cdr3_aa: CASSSGRITQETQYF
d_call: -; clone_size: -; v_call: TRBV6-5; j_call: TRBJ1-1; cdr3_nt: TGTGCCAGCACCGAAACAGCGAACACTGAAGCTTTCTTT; cdr3_aa: CASTETANTEAFF
d_call: -; clone_size: -; v_call: TRBV5-8; j_call: TRBJ2-2; cdr3_nt: TGTGCCAGCAGCTTGCGAGGGGCGATCCCCGGGGAGCTGTTTTTT; cdr3_aa: CASSLRGAIPGELFF
d_call: -; clone_size: -; v_call: TRBV11-3; j_call: TRBJ2-1; cdr3_nt: TGTGCCAGCAGCTTAGAGGGGAATGAGCAGTTCTTC; cdr3_aa: CASSLEGNEQFF
d_call: -; clone_size: -; v_call: TRBV7-9; j_call: TRBJ2-7; cdr3_nt: TGTGCCAGCAGGTCTGAGACCTACGAGCAGTACTTC; cdr3_aa: CASRSETYEQYF
d_call: -; clone_size: once; v_call: TRBV6-6; j_call: TRBJ1-2; cdr3_nt: TGTGCCAGCAGTGGGATGACTAACTATGGCTACACCTTC; cdr3_aa: CASSGMTNYGYTF
d_call: TRBD1; clone_size: -; v_call: TRBV6-2/TRBV6-3; j_call: TRBJ1-6; cdr3_nt: TGTGCCAGCAGCCCTGGACAGGGTGGGAATTCACCCCTCCACTTT; cdr3_aa: CASSPGQGGNSPLHF
d_call: TRBD1; clone_size: few; v_call: TRBV10-1; j_call: TRBJ1-1; cdr3_nt: TGCGCCACTAGAGGACAGGGGGAGAACACTGAAGCTTTCTTT; cdr3_aa: CATRGQGENTEAFF
d_call: -; clone_size: -; v_call: TRBV7-2; j_call: TRBJ1-2; cdr3_nt: TGTGCCAGCAGGCGAACTGAGGGGGGAGTGGGCGGCTACACCTTC; cdr3_aa: CASRRTEGGVGGYTF